These 2 T cell receptor beta chains share one sample of origin, sequenced in a study of blood T cells in healthy people across ages (dated by TCRdb to between 2014 and 2016). The library relied on 5' RACE. The instrument was an Illumina HiSeq 2500. The second PCR ran for roughly 7 to 12 cycles and used a J-beta primer mix along with a sample-barcoded 5' primer. The public reads were reprocessed in TCRdb via fastp at Q25 and MiXCR, keeping in-frame beta chains. Rows are combined by CDR3 protein, so each entry shows the most common genes and DNA. Within this sample are about 1 million distinct CDR3 sequences, with 40% to 50% of them counted one time only. Approximately 19% of the sample is held by the ten biggest clonotypes. Sequences were obtained from blood. The receptors were gathered from an older woman in good health.

This clonotype was detected many times. V is TRBV7-8 and J is TRBJ1-1; the D is unclear. The CDR3 totals 14 residues. V dropped 2 bases and J dropped 0 bases, with 7 bases sitting between them. Germline lookup yields CDR1 SGHVS and CDR2 FQNEAQ. Here the CDR3 reads CASSLLGMNTEAFF. CDR3 nucleotide sequence: TGTGCCAGCAGCTTATTGGGGATGAACACTGAAGCTTTCTTT.

The chain is built from TRBV27 and TRBJ2-1; D unclear. The ends were cut back, 2 bases at V and 10 bases at J, with 15 bases in the middle. Germline CDR1 reads MNHEY; CDR2 reads SMNVEV (reference sequence). The CDR3 length is 14 residues. The CDR3 bases are TGTGCCAGCAGTTTAGGGGTAGGGATCTACGAGCAGTTCTTC. It encodes CASSLGVGIYEQFF.